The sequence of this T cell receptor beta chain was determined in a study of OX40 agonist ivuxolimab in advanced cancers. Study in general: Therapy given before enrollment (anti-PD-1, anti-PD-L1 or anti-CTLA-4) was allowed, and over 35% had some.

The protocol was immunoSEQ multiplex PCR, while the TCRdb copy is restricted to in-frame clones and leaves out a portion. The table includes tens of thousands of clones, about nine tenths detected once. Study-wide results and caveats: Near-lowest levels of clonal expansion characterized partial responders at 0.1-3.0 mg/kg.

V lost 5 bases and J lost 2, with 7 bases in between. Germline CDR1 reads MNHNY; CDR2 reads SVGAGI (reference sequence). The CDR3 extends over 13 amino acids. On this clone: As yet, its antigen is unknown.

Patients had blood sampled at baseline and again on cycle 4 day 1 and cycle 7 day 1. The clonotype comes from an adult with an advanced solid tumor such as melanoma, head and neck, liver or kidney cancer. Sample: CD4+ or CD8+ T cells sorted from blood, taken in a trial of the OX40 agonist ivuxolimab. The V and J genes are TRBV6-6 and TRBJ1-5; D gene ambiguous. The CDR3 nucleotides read TGTGCCAGCAGTAAGATAGGCAATCAGCCCCAGCATTTT. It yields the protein CASSKIGNQPQHF.